A single sample is the source of the 30 T cell receptor beta chains below, sequenced in a study of T cell responses to AZD1222 COVID-19 vaccine. The table came from immunoSEQ multiplex PCR; TCRdb's copy has only in-frame clones and leaves some out. Here the sample spans roughly 93,000 clones, just under 90% being singletons. Here the sequenced sample was peripheral blood, taken on day 0 of MenACWY control vaccination. The source is an adult in good health.

The rearrangement links TRBV28 to TRBJ2-7, with D possibly TRBD2 on 5 matching bases. V was trimmed by 5 bases and J by 0 bases, leaving 17 bases between them. Looked up from germline, CDR1 is MDHEN and CDR2 is SYDVKM. The CDR3 totals 16 residues. CDR3 loop: CASSQRRGLSSYEQYF. The DNA of the CDR3 is TGTGCCAGCAGTCAAAGAAGAGGACTTAGCTCCTACGAGCAGTACTTC. The full variable domain, completed using reference TRBV28 and TRBJ2-7, is DVKVTQSSRYLVKRTGEKVFLECVQDMDHENMFWYRQDPGLGLRLIYFSYDVKMKEKGDIPEGYSVSREKKERFSLILESASTNQTSMYLCASSQRRGLSSYEQYFGPGTRLTVT.

This sequence joins TRBV30 and TRBJ1-5; TRBD1 is a possible D gene (5 bases). The CDR3 loop spans 14 amino acids. CDR1 is GTSNPN and CDR2 is SVGIG in the germline V gene (reference sequence). Trimming shortened V by 2 bases and J by 7 bases, and 15 bases separated the two germline ends. The CDR3 loop is CAWSLGTLGQPQHF. CDR3 DNA sequence: TGTGCCTGGAGTCTCGGGACCCTGGGCCAGCCCCAGCATTTT. Drawing the rest from reference TRBV30 and TRBJ1-5, the complete variable domain is SQTIHQWPATLVQPVGSPLSLECTVEGTSNPNLYWYRQAAGRGLQLLFYSVGIGQISSEVPQNLSASRPQDRQFILSSKKLLLSDSGFYLCAWSLGTLGQPQHFGDGTRLSIL.

This chain links TRBV18 with TRBJ2-4, with TRBD1 identical over 7 bases. The V gene's germline CDR1 is KGHSH and CDR2 LQKENI. After removal of 1 base from V and 3 bases from J, the junction contained 6 bases not matched to a gene. The CDR3 length is 16 residues. The CDR3 bases are TGTGCCAGCTCACCACGAGGGACAGTTGGCAAAAACATTCAGTACTTC. Translating it yields CASSPRGTVGKNIQYF.

The chain uses TRBV5-8 and TRBJ1-6; D is unresolved. CDR1 and CDR2 (germline): SGHTS, YDEGEE. V was cut by 1 base and J by 9 bases, with 11 bases left in between. CDR3 length: 14 amino acids. The CDR3 sequence is CASSLLAGSSPLHF. CDR3 DNA: TGTGCCAGCAGCTTGTTGGCCGGGAGTTCACCCCTCCACTTT.

The chain carries TRBV9 and TRBJ2-7, with 8 bases that match TRBD2. Germline loops: CDR1 SGDLS, CDR2 YYNGEE. This CDR3 is built from 13 residues. Unmatched junction bases numbered 3, after V lost 0 bases and J lost 7 bases. CDR3 loop: CASSVGASGEQYF. For the CDR3, the DNA is TGTGCCAGCAGCGTAGGGGCTAGCGGGGAGCAGTACTTC.

The chain couples TRBV29-1 to TRBJ1-5, with D perhaps matching TRBD1 (6 bases). The CDR3 has 12 amino acids. Germline V gene sequence: CDR1 SQVTM, CDR2 ANQGSEA. Trimming cost V 4 bases and J 3 bases, with 7 bases left between them. This CDR3 reads CSVGGANQPQHF. The DNA of the CDR3 is TGCAGCGTTGGGGGGGCCAATCAGCCCCAGCATTTT.

The chain employs TRBV5-3 and TRBJ1-2, with TRBD1 matching 8 bases. TRBV5-3 is an ORF, and what it does is uncertain. This CDR3 contains 14 residues. Trimming at V came to 1 base and at J to 7 bases, leaving 6 bases not matched to a gene. Written as DNA, the CDR3 is TGTGCCAGAAGCTTGCCCCGGACAGGGAGTGGCTACACCTTC. Protein sequence: CARSLPRTGSGYTF.

The V and J genes are TRBV3-1 (or the pseudogene TRBV3-2) and TRBJ1-2; TRBD1 matches 7 bases. This CDR3 has 15 residues. The germline V gene encodes CDR1 LGHDT and CDR2 YNNKEL (reference sequence). Trimming removed 6 bases from V and 7 bases from J; junction bases left unmatched: 14. The CDR3 here is CASRPRQGSSSGYTF. The CDR3 DNA sequence: TGTGCCAGCAGGCCCAGACAGGGATCTTCGTCTGGCTACACCTTC.

V usage is TRBV5-4 and J usage is TRBJ1-1; 8 bases line up with TRBD1. This CDR3 has 16 residues. V lost 5 bases and J lost 4; bases outside the gene matches: 13. Germline values: CDR1 SGHNT, CDR2 YYREEE (reference sequence). The CDR3 reads CASRADRGRGGTEAFF. The CDR3 nucleotides are TGTGCCAGCAGGGCCGACAGGGGCCGTGGCGGCACTGAAGCTTTCTTT.

The CDR3 DNA sequence: TGTGCCAGCAGACGACAGGGGGCGGGAGGCTACACCTTC. Amino acid sequence: CASRRQGAGGYTF. The chain employs TRBV6-5 and TRBJ1-2; 10 bases map to TRBD1. CDR1 is MNHEY, CDR2 SVGAGI, per germline. The CDR3 consists of 13 residues. V lost 6 bases to trimming and J lost 8 bases; unmatched junction nucleotides: 6.

This clone has only one observation. The rearrangement uses TRBV18 and TRBJ2-2; tentatively, D is TRBD1 (5 bases). Trimming removed 0 bases at V and 5 bases at J, with 10 bases between. Germline V lookup: CDR1 KGHSH, CDR2 LQKENI. The CDR3 covers 15 residues. The CDR3 nucleotides are TGTGCCAGCTCACCACCTACCCCAGGGACCGGGGAGCTGTTTTTT. This sequence encodes CASSPPTPGTGELFF.

This chain joins TRBV11-2 and TRBJ1-1; D ambiguous. V lost 5 bases, J lost 0 bases, and 7 bases lay in between. The V gene's germline CDR1 is SGHAT and CDR2 FQNNGV. The CDR3 extends over 13 amino acids. The CDR3 DNA reads TGTGCCAGCAGCCAGAGAGTGAACACTGAAGCTTTCTTT. Translation gives CASSQRVNTEAFF. Together with reference TRBV11-2 and TRBJ1-1, the CDR3 gives the full variable domain: EAGVAQSPRYKIIEKRQSVAFWCNPISGHATLYWYQQILGQGPKLLIQFQNNGVVDDSQLPKDRFSAERLKGVDSTLKIQPAKLEDSAVYLCASSQRVNTEAFFGQGTRLTVV.

The rearrangement uses TRBV12-3 or TRBV12-4 and TRBJ2-1, with 12 bases lining up with TRBD2. The CDR3 covers 13 residues. Trimming removed 6 bases from V and 14 bases from J; junction bases left unmatched: 8. CDR3 sequence (DNA): TGTGCCAGCAGCCGCTCCCTAGCGGGGGGGAAGTTCTTC. This gives the protein CASSRSLAGGKFF.

This clone has a single count. V and J are TRBV18 and TRBJ1-1; D is perhaps TRBD1 (5 bases). Germline CDR1 is KGHSH and CDR2 is LQKENI. The V end was cut by 2 bases, the J end by 3 bases, with 7 bases between. This CDR3 is built from 13 residues. The CDR3 spells CASSPDSDTEAFF. The CDR3 coding sequence is TGTGCCAGCTCACCAGACAGTGACACTGAAGCTTTCTTT.

The chain recombines TRBV6-2 or TRBV6-3 with TRBJ2-5; TRBD1 is a possible D gene (5 bases). The CDR3 runs 13 residues. Trimming shortened V by 2 bases and J by 5 bases, and 9 bases separated the two germline ends. CDR1 and CDR2 (germline): MNHEY, SVGEGT. Written as DNA, the CDR3 is TGTGCCAGCAGTTACGGGGCGGCGGAGACCCAGTACTTC. Translating gives CASSYGAAETQYF.

The V call is TRBV25-1, the J call TRBJ2-1; 8 bases agree with TRBD2. Germline V gives CDR1 MGHDK, CDR2 SYGVNS. J lost 6 bases, V lost 4 bases, and 5 bases had no gene match. The CDR3 spans 14 residues. The CDR3 is CASSGSGGPNEQFF. The CDR3 region has the DNA TGTGCCAGCAGTGGGAGCGGGGGCCCCAATGAGCAGTTCTTC.

This chain joins TRBV9 and TRBJ1-1; D call uncertain. Trimming took 1 base from V and 1 from J, leaving 5 bases between them. The germline gives CDR1 SGDLS, CDR2 YYNGEE. The CDR3 contains 13 residues. CDR3: CASSVKPNTEAFF. The CDR3 DNA reads as TGTGCCAGCAGCGTAAAGCCGAACACTGAAGCTTTCTTT.

The rearrangement joins TRBV5-1 to TRBJ2-1, with 8 bases matching TRBD2. The germline gives CDR1 SGHRS, CDR2 YFSETQ. The CDR3 totals 16 residues. The J segment lost 3 bases and the V segment lost 4 bases, leaving 9 bases of the junction unmatched. CDR3 nucleotide sequence: TGCGCCAGCAGCGGTGCGGGGGGACCATTCTACAATGAGCAGTTCTTC. Translation gives CASSGAGGPFYNEQFF.

The chain couples TRBV5-6 to TRBJ1-2; D gene unclear. V lost 2 bases and J lost 8, with 22 bases in between. This CDR3 has 16 residues. In germline, CDR1 is SGHDT, CDR2 YYEEEE. CDR3 sequence reads: CASSFGFTEHSGGYTF. In nucleotides, the CDR3 is TGTGCCAGCAGCTTTGGTTTCACCGAACACTCGGGCGGCTACACCTTC. Filled out from reference TRBV5-6 and TRBJ1-2, the complete variable domain reads DAGVTQSPTHLIKTRGQQVTLRCSPKSGHDTVSWYQQALGQGPQFIFQYYEEEERQRGNFPDRFSGHQFPNYSSELNVNALLLGDSALYLCASSFGFTEHSGGYTFGSGTRLTVV.

The V gene is TRBV5-1, the J gene TRBJ1-1, with D possibly matching TRBD1 (6 bases). Per the germline V gene, CDR1 is SGHRS and CDR2 is YFSETQ. The CDR3 has 13 amino acids. The V and J ends lost 7 bases and 3 bases respectively, with 13 bases between them. The CDR3 DNA is TGCGCCAGCCGGATACAGGGAGACACTGAAGCTTTCTTT. This translates into CASRIQGDTEAFF.

The gene calls are TRBV6-2 or TRBV6-3 and TRBJ1-1; D call uncertain. The CDR3 has 14 residues. Per the germline V gene, CDR1 is MNHEY and CDR2 is SVGEGT. Trimming left V 5 bases short and J 3 bases short, with 13 bases between. The CDR3 DNA reads as TGTGCCAGCAGTCCACAAAGCCGGTACACTGAAGCTTTCTTT. It codes for CASSPQSRYTEAFF.

The CDR3 sequence is CASSFGGLSYNSPLHF. The DNA of the CDR3 is TGTGCCAGCAGCTTCGGGGGTCTCTCCTATAATTCACCCCTCCACTTT. The chain has TRBV5-4 and TRBJ1-6, with D perhaps TRBD1 (5 bases). V was clipped by 2 bases and J by 0 bases, with 9 bases between them. CDR1 and CDR2 (germline): SGHNT, YYREEE (reference sequence). The CDR3 is 16 residues long. Full variable domain (remainder filled in from reference TRBV5-4 and TRBJ1-6): ETGVTQSPTHLIKTRGQQVTLRCSSQSGHNTVSWYQQALGQGPQFIFQYYREEENGRGNFPPRFSGLQFPNYSSELNVNALELDDSALYLCASSFGGLSYNSPLHFGNGTRLTVT.

This chain joins TRBV28 and TRBJ1-2, with TRBD1 matching 11 bases. Germline trimming cut 5 bases from V and 6 bases from J; bases unmatched to any gene: 5. The CDR3 spans 14 residues. Per germline, CDR1 MDHEN and CDR2 SYDVKM. The CDR3 here is CASSGQGAGDGYTF. CDR3 sequence (DNA): TGTGCCAGCAGTGGACAGGGGGCTGGCGATGGCTACACCTTC.

The gene calls are TRBV3-1 (or the pseudogene TRBV3-2) and TRBJ1-5; no reliable D call. This CDR3 has 14 residues. Germline CDR1 reads LGHDT; CDR2 reads YNNKEL (reference sequence). Trimming pared 2 bases from V and 4 bases from J, leaving 9 bases between. In DNA form, the CDR3 reads TGTGCCAGCAGCCAAAAGTTTCAGAATCAGCCCCAGCATTTT. As protein: CASSQKFQNQPQHF.

The chain recombines TRBV2 with TRBJ2-3; 13 bases map to TRBD2. The germline CDR1 and CDR2 sequences are SNHLY and FYNNEI. The CDR3 is 16 amino acids. V shed 6 bases, J shed 2 bases, and the junction held 5 bases outside the gene matches. The CDR3 coding sequence is TGTGCCAGCAGAAAGACTAGCGGGGGGTTCACAGATACGCAGTATTTT. This codes for CASRKTSGGFTDTQYF.

The chain uses TRBV5-6 and TRBJ2-7; the match to TRBD2 covers 12 bases. The CDR3 length is 14 residues. The ends lost 2 bases at V and 3 bases at J; junction bases unmatched: 0. Per the germline V gene, CDR1 is SGHDT and CDR2 is YYEEEE. This CDR3 reads CASSLLAGGYEQYF. CDR3 bases: TGTGCCAGCAGCTTACTAGCGGGGGGCTACGAGCAGTACTTC.

The CDR3 reads CASRRVRDGPYEQYF. CDR3 nucleotide sequence: TGTGCCAGCAGACGTGTCCGGGACGGGCCCTACGAGCAGTACTTC. The rearrangement links TRBV11-2 to TRBJ2-7; D may match TRBD1 or TRBD2 (5 bases each). The CDR3 has 15 amino acids. The germline V gene encodes CDR1 SGHAT and CDR2 FQNNGV. With 6 bases removed from V and 2 bases from J, the gap between germline ends came to 17 bases.

The rearrangement uses TRBV7-2 and TRBJ1-6; D remains unclear. Germline V gene lookup returns CDR1 SGHTA and CDR2 FQGNSA. CDR3 length equals 18 residues. V was trimmed by 0 bases and J by 4 bases, leaving 16 bases between them. The CDR3 loop is CASSLALSGRAYNSPLHF. CDR3 DNA sequence: TGTGCCAGCAGCTTAGCGCTATCGGGGAGAGCTTATAATTCACCCCTCCACTTT.

The chain combines TRBV3-1 (or the pseudogene TRBV3-2) with TRBJ1-2; D perhaps matches TRBD1 (6 bases). From germline, CDR1 is LGHDT and CDR2 YNNKEL (reference sequence). The CDR3 runs to 16 residues. Trimming left V 3 bases short and J 4 bases short, with 18 bases between. The CDR3 protein is CASSHIQGAGGYGYTF. In nucleotides, the CDR3 is TGTGCCAGCAGCCATATACAGGGTGCCGGCGGCTATGGCTACACCTTC.

The chain couples TRBV28 to TRBJ2-1, with D perhaps TRBD2 (6 bases). The CDR3 totals 16 residues. Germline CDR1 reads MDHEN; CDR2 reads SYDVKM. The V and J ends lost 5 bases and 0 bases respectively, with 14 bases between them. This CDR3 reads CASSPSRGSSYNEQFF. In DNA, the CDR3 is TGTGCCAGCAGTCCTTCTCGGGGGAGCTCCTACAATGAGCAGTTCTTC.